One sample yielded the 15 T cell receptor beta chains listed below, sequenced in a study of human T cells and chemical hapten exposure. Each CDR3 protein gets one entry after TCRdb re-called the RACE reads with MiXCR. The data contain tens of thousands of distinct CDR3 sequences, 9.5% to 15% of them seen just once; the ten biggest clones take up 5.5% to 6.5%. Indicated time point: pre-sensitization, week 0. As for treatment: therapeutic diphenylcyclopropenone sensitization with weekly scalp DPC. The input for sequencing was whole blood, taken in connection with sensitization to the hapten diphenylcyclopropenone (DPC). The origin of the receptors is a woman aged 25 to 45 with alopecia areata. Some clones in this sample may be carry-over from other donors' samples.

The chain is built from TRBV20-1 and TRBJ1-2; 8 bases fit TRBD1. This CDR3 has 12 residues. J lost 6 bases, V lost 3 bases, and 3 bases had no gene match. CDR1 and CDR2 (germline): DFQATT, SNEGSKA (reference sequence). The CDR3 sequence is CSASRDRNGYTF. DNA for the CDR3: TGCAGTGCTAGCCGGGACAGGAATGGCTACACCTTC.

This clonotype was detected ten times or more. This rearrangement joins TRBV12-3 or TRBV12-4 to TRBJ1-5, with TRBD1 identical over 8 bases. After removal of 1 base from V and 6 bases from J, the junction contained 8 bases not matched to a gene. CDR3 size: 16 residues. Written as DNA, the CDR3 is TGTGCCAGCAGTTTAGTTTTCCGGGACAGGTCTCAGCCCCAGCATTTT. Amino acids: CASSLVFRDRSQPQHF.

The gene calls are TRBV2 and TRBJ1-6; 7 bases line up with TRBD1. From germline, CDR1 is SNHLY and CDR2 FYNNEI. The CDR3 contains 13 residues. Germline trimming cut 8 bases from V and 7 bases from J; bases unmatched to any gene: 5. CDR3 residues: CASEGRGNSPLHF. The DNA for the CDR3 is TGTGCCAGCGAAGGCAGGGGGAATTCACCCCTCCACTTT.

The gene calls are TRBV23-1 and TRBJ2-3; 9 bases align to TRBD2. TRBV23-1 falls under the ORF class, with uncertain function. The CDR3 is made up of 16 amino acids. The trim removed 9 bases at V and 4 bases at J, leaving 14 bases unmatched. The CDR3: CARIHHRGRAPDTQYF. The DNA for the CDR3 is TGCGCCAGAATTCATCACCGCGGGAGGGCCCCAGATACGCAGTATTTT.

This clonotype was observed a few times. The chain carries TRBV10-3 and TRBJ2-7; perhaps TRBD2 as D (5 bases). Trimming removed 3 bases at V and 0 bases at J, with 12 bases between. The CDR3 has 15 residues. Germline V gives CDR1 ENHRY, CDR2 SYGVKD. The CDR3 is CAISDVAPSSYEQYF. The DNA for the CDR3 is TGTGCCATCAGTGATGTAGCGCCGAGCTCCTACGAGCAGTACTTC.

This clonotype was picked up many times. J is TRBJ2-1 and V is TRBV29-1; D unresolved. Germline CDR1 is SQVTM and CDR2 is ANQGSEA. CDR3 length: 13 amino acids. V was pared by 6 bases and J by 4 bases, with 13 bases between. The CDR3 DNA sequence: TGCAGCGTCGGGTTTCAATTTTACAATGAGCAGTTCTTC. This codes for CSVGFQFYNEQFF.

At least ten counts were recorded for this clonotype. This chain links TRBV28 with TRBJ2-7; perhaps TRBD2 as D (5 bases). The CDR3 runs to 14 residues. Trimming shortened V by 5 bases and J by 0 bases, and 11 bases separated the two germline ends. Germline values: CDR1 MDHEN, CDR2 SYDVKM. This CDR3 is CASSLPGNSYEQYF. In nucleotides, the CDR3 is TGTGCCAGCAGTCTGCCCGGGAACTCCTACGAGCAGTACTTC.

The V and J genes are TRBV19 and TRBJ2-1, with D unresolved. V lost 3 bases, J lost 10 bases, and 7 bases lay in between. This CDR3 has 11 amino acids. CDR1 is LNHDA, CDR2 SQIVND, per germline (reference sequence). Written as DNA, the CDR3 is TGTGCCAGTAGTATGGTCGGGGAGCAGTTCTTC. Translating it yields CASSMVGEQFF.

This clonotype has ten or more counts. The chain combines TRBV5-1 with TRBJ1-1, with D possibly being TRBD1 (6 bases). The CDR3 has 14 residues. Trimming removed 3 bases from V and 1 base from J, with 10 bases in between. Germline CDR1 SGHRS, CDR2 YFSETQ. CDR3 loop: CASSSGHTNTEAFF. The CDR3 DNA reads TGCGCCAGCAGCTCGGGACACACGAACACTGAAGCTTTCTTT.

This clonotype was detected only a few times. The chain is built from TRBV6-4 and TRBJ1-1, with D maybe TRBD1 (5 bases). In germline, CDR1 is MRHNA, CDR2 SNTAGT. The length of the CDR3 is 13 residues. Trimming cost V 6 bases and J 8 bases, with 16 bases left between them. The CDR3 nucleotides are TGTGCCAGCAGATCCTCCCACCAGGGCGAAGCTTTCTTT. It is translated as CASRSSHQGEAFF.

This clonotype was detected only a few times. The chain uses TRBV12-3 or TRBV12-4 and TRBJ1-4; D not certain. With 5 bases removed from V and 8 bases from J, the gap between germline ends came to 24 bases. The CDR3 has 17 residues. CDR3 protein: CASSLARGRFSCEKLFF. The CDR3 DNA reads TGTGCCAGCAGTCTCGCACGGGGAAGGTTTTCCTGCGAAAAACTGTTTTTT.

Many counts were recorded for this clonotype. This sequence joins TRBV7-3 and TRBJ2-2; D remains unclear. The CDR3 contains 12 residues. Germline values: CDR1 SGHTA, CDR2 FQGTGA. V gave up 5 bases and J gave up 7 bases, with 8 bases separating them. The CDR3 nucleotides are TGTGCCAGCAGCCCCCAGGACGGGGAGCTGTTTTTT. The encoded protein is CASSPQDGELFF.

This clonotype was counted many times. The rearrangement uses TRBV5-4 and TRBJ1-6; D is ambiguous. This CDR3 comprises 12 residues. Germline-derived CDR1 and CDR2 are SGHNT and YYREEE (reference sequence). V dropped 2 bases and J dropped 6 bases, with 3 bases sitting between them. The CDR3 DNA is TGTGCCAGCAGCTTCGTTAATTCACCCCTCCACTTT. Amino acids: CASSFVNSPLHF.

DNA for the CDR3: TGTGCCAGCAGTTTAGCGGGAGGGACTCAAAAGACCCAGTACTTC. Translated, it gives CASSLAGGTQKTQYF. The chain is built from TRBV28 and TRBJ2-5, with 9 bases aligning to TRBD2. V shed 2 bases, J shed 6 bases, and the junction held 7 bases outside the gene matches. Looked up from germline, CDR1 is MDHEN and CDR2 is SYDVKM. The CDR3 covers 15 residues.

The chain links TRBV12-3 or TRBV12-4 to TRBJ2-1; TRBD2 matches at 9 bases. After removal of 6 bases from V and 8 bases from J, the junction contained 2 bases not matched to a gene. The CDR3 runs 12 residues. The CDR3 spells CASRTSGHEQFF. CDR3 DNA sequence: TGTGCCAGCAGGACTAGCGGACATGAGCAGTTCTTC.